This T cell receptor (beta chain) comes out of a study of blood T cell repertoires in COVID-19. Study details: Samples of COVID-19 (acute and convalescent) were obtained from the United States, Italy and Spain.

This CDR3 contains 14 residues. V shed 9 bases and J shed 2 bases, with 13 bases lying between them. The germline gives CDR1 LNHDA, CDR2 SQIVND (reference sequence). Original processing methods: Amplification of reference gene primers was used by the study to estimate nucleated cell counts. The method was immunoSEQ multiplex PCR; TCRdb's version includes in-frame clones alone and lacks a portion of them. Clone size and the V and J calls come from that table; the DNA yielded D and trimming. Altogether just over 300,000 clones are present, nearly 90% being singletons, with the ten largest covering approximately 1.8%. Seattle's enrolled individuals joined amid active infection and were then monitored longitudinally.

V gene TRBV19 combines with J gene TRBJ2-2; D call uncertain. The sequence was collected from a woman in her twenties or thirties with COVID-19, enrolled during active disease. Material for sequencing was peripheral blood. CDR3 region: CASEPPLNTGELFF. The CDR3 DNA reads TGTGCCAGCGAGCCCCCGCTAAACACCGGGGAGCTGTTTTTT.